Below, 2 T cell receptor beta chains from the same sample are listed, as sequenced in a study of T cell responses to AZD1222 COVID-19 vaccine. Measured with immunoSEQ multiplex PCR; TCRdb has only the in-frame clones, and not every one. Among around 140,000 clones listed, less than 95% were seen once. The sequences come from peripheral blood, collected 28 days after the second dose of the MenACWY control vaccine. The source of these receptors is an adult who received the MenACWY meningococcal vaccine as a control.

V usage is TRBV11-2 and J usage is TRBJ1-5; possibly TRBD1 for D (5 bases). The CDR3 is 15 residues long. The V and J ends lost 5 bases and 1 base respectively, with 12 bases between them. Germline V gene lookup returns CDR1 SGHAT and CDR2 FQNNGV. The CDR3 spells CASSEGLSSNQPQHF. DNA for the CDR3: TGTGCCAGCAGCGAGGGACTGAGCAGCAATCAGCCCCAGCATTTT. The entire variable domain, with the rest obtained from reference TRBV11-2 and TRBJ1-5, is as follows: EAGVAQSPRYKIIEKRQSVAFWCNPISGHATLYWYQQILGQGPKLLIQFQNNGVVDDSQLPKDRFSAERLKGVDSTLKIQPAKLEDSAVYLCASSEGLSSNQPQHFGDGTRLSIL.

The V and J genes are TRBV6-9 and TRBJ2-3, with TRBD2 matching 8 bases. Germline CDR1 reads MNHGY; CDR2 reads SVAAGI. This CDR3 has 15 residues. With V trimmed by 9 bases and J by 5 bases, 13 bases remained unmatched. CDR3 bases: TGTGCCAGTGCCCGTGGGCGGGAGGTTCAAGATACGCAGTATTTT. It specifies CASARGREVQDTQYF.